The present T cell receptor (beta chain) was sequenced within a study of T cell responses to AZD1222 COVID-19 vaccine. Using immunoSEQ multiplex PCR, the repertoire was profiled, and TCRdb retains in-frame clones only, with some absent. The table has about 180,000 clones, about 89% seen once. Germline V lookup: CDR1 GTSNPN, CDR2 SVGIG (reference sequence). The CDR3 covers 20 residues. The ends lost 2 bases at V and 3 bases at J; junction bases unmatched: 25. Sequences were derived from peripheral blood, sampled on day 0 of AZD1222 vaccination. This clonotype was obtained from an adult in good health. The J gene is TRBJ2-7, the V gene TRBV30; 7 nucleotides agree with TRBD1. CDR3 region: CAWSTPGPGRSLGQHYEQYF. DNA for the CDR3: TGTGCCTGGAGTACCCCTGGGCCGGGACGGTCCCTGGGACAGCACTACGAGCAGTACTTC.